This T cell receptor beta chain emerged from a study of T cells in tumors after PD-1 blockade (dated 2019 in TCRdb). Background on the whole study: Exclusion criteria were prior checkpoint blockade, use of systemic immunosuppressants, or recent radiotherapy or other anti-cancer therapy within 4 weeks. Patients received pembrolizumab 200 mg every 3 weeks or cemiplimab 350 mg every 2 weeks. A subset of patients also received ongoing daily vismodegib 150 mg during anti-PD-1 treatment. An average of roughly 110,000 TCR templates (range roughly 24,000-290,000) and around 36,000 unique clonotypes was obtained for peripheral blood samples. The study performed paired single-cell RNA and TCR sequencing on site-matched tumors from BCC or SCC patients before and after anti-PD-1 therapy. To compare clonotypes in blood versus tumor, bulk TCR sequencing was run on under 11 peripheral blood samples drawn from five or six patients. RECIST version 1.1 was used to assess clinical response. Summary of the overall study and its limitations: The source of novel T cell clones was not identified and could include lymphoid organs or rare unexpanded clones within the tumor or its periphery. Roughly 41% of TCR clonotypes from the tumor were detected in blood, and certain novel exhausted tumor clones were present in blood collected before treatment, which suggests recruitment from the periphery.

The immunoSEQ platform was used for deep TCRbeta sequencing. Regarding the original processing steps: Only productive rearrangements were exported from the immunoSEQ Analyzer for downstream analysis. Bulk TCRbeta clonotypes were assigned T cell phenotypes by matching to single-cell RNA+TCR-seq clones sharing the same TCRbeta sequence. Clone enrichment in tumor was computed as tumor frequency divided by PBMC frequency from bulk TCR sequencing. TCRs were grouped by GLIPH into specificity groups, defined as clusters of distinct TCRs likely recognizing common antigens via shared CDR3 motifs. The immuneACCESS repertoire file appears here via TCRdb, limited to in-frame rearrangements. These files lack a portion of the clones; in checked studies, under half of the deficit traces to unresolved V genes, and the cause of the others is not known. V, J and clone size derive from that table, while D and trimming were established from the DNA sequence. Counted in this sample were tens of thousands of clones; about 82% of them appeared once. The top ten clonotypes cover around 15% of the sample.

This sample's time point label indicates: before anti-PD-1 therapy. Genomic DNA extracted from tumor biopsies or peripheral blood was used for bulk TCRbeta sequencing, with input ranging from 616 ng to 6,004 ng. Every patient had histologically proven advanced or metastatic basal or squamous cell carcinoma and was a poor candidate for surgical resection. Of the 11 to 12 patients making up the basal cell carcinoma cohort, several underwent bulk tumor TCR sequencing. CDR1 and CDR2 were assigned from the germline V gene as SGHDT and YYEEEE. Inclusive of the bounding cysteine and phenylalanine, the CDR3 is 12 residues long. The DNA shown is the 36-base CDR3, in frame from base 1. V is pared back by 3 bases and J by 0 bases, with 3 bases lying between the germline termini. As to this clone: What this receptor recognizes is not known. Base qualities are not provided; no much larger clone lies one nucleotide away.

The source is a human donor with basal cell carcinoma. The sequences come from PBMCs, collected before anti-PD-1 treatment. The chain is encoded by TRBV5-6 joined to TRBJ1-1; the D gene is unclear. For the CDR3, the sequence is CASSWMNTEAFF. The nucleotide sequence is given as TGTGCCAGCAGCTGGATGAACACTGAAGCTTTCTTT.